Each of the 7 T cell receptor beta chains below was sequenced from the same sample in a study of blood T cell repertoires in COVID-19 (dated by TCRdb to the early 2020s). Library preparation employed the immunoSEQ multiplex PCR assay. The immuneACCESS repertoire file appears here via TCRdb, limited to in-frame rearrangements. These files lack a portion of the clones; in checked studies, under half of the deficit traces to unresolved V genes, and the cause of the others is not known. The sample table holds 200,000 to 300,000 clones, of which over 75% were seen once. Over 3% of the sample is held by the ten biggest clonotypes. Sequencing was performed on PBMCs or T cells enriched from blood (not recorded which). The source of these receptors is a woman aged 40 to 49 who had been exposed to COVID-19.

J is TRBJ2-1 and V is TRBV27; 8 bases line up with TRBD2. V lost 2 bases, J lost 4 bases, and 1 base stayed unmatched. Germline CDR1 MNHEY, CDR2 SMNVEV (reference sequence). This CDR3 has 14 residues. DNA of the CDR3: TGTGCCAGCAGTTTAAGCGGGGGTTACAATGAGCAGTTCTTC. Its protein is CASSLSGGYNEQFF.

The chain joins TRBV5-1 to TRBJ1-5, with a tentative D call TRBD1 (6 bases). CDR1 and CDR2 from the germline V gene are SGHRS and YFSETQ. Trimming took off 0 bases at V and 4 bases at J, with 11 bases between the two ends. The CDR3 spans 15 residues. This CDR3 reads CASSLDGTINQPQHF. The CDR3 nucleotides are TGCGCCAGCAGCTTGGATGGGACAATAAATCAGCCCCAGCATTTT.

This chain uses TRBV30 with TRBJ1-1; D is unresolved. V was pared by 3 bases and J by 0 bases, with 8 bases between. The germline CDR1 and CDR2 sequences are GTSNPN and SVGIG (reference sequence). CDR3 length: 13 residues. CDR3 sequence: CAWRSYMNTEAFF. The CDR3 region has the DNA TGTGCCTGGAGGTCCTATATGAACACTGAAGCTTTCTTT.

The count of this clone is one. The genes are TRBV24-1 and TRBJ2-3; unclear D gene. Germline V lookup: CDR1 KGHDR, CDR2 SFDVKD. CDR3 length: 16 residues. Trimming removed 3 bases from V and 0 bases from J, with 12 bases in between. CDR3 in DNA: TGTGCCACCAGTGATACCCGCGGAGCTAGCACAGATACGCAGTATTTT. Amino acid sequence: CATSDTRGASTDTQYF.

This chain joins TRBV24-1 and TRBJ2-3, with 8 bases fitting TRBD2. CDR1 KGHDR and CDR2 SFDVKD come from the germline V gene. The CDR3 runs to 16 residues. V was pared by 2 bases and J by 2 bases, with 5 bases of the junction left unmatched. The CDR3 sequence is CATSDSGGRDTDTQYF. In DNA form, the CDR3 reads TGTGCCACCAGTGATTCGGGGGGGCGGGACACAGATACGCAGTATTTT.

This clone was seen repeatedly, ten times or more. The rearrangement joins TRBV10-3 to TRBJ2-1, with TRBD2 matching over 11 bases. Germline values: CDR1 ENHRY, CDR2 SYGVKD. V trimming: 0 bases; J trimming: 6 bases; junction bases outside the gene matches: 4. CDR3 length: 16 residues. The CDR3 DNA reads as TGTGCCATCAGTGAGTCCGGTAGCGGGGGGGCCAATGAGCAGTTCTTC. As protein: CAISESGSGGANEQFF.

Only one count was recorded for this clone. The V gene is TRBV6-5, the J gene TRBJ2-1; 9 nucleotides align to TRBD1. The junction had 3 bases not matched to a gene; V was cut back by 0 bases and J by 6 bases. The germline gives CDR1 MNHEY, CDR2 SVGAGI. This CDR3 region has 15 residues. The CDR3: CASSYSGTGTNEQFF. Here the CDR3 DNA reads TGTGCCAGCAGTTACTCTGGGACAGGGACCAATGAGCAGTTCTTC.